This paragraph reports one T cell receptor beta chain. The protocol was immunoSEQ multiplex PCR, while the TCRdb copy is restricted to in-frame clones and leaves out a portion. This table has over 130,000 clones, roughly nine tenths appearing once. The V gene lost 0 bases and the J gene lost 2 bases, with 8 bases spanning the gap. The CDR3 extends over 15 amino acids. Germline V CDR1 and CDR2: LGHDT, YNNKEL (reference sequence). The data were taken from a study of T cell responses to AZD1222 COVID-19 vaccine. The TCR was taken from an adult who received the AZD1222 COVID-19 vaccine. This rearrangement joins TRBV3-1 (or the pseudogene TRBV3-2) to TRBJ1-5, with unresolved D. Specimen: peripheral blood, collected 28 days after the second AZD1222 dose. This CDR3 reads CASSQEPGGNQPQHF. DNA for the CDR3: TGTGCCAGCAGCCAAGAACCGGGAGGCAATCAGCCCCAGCATTTT.